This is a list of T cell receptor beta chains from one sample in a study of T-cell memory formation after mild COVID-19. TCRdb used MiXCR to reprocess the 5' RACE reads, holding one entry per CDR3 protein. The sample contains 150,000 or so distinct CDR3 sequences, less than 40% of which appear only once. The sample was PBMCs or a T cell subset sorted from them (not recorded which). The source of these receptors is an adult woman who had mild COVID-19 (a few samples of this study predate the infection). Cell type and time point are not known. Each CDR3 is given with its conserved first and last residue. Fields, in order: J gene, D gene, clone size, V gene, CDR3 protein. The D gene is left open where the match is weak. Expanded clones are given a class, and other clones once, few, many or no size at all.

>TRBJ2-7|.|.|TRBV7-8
CASSPDYYSYEQYF
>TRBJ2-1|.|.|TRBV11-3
CASSLGSGSRNEQFF
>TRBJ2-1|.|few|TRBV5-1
CASSKGEGVGEQFF
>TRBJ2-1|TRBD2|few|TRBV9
CASSVVSGGRGEQFF
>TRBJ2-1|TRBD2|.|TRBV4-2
CASSQVVPTSGKPRNEQFF
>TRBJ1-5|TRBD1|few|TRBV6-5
CANTTGPDQPQHF
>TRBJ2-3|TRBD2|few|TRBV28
CASSRAGVGDTQYF
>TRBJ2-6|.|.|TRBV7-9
CASTEGVQYSGANVLTF
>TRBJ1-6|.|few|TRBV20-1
CSARGAGDNSPLHF
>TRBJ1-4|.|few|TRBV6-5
CASSYSGGRKLFF
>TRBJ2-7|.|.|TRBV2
CASSALERRPDYEQYF
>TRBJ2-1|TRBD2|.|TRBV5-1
CASSSEPISGGKGRAFF
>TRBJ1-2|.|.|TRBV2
CASSASGDYGYTF
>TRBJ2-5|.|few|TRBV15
CATSRERDRYQETQYF
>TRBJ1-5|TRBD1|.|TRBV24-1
CATSDHTTGRDQPQHF
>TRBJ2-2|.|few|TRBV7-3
CASSVANTGELFF
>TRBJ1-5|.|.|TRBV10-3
CAISPGTSQPQHF
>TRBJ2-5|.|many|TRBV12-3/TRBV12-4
CASNSRWDLPKETQYF
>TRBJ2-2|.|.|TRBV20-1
CSARARLASTGELFF
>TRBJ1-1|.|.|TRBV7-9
CASSLEWAEAFF
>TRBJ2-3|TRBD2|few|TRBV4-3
CASSPSGKRGTTDTQYF
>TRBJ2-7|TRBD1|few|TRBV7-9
CASSFWDRAYEQYF
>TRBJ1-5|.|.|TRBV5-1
CASSFGHSNQPQHF
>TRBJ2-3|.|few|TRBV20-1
CSATTPLDGLTDTQYF
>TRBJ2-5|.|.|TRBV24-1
CATMTDEETQYF
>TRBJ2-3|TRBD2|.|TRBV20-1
CSADSGTSGGPDTQYF
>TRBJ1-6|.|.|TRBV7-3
CASSHTPKSPLHF
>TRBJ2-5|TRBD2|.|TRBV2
CASSFGLAGGGGETQYF
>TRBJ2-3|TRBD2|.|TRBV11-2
CASSLGGAGGYTDTQYF
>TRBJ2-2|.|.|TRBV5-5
CASSLAGLNTGELFF
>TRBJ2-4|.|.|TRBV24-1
CATSDRGAKNIQYF
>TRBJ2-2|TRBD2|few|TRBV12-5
CASGLVLPAGGVGELFF
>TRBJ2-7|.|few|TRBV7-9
CASSPLAPADEQYF
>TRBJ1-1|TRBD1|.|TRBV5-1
CASSGNRGAEAFF
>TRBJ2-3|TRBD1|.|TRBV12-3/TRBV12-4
CASSRDRMATRTDTQYF
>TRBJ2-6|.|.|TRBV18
CASSPSAGTGANVLTF
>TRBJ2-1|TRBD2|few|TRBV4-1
CASSQTSGGTSDEQFF
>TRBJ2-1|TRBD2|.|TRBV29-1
CSVELLAGARNEQFF
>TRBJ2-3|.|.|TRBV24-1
CATSDFAGSDTQYF
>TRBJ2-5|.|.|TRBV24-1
CATSDPQETQYF
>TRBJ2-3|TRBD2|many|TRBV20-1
CSARDARGTSGTDTQYF
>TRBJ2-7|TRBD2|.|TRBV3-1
CASSFVRGGVYEQYF
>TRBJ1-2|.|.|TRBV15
CATSRKIKGEFNYGYTF
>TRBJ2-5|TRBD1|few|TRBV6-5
CASSYSDRAWEETQYF
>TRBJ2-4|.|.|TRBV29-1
CSVETPTENIQYF
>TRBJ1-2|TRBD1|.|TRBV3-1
CASRQAGQAGEYTF